The 31 T cell receptor beta chains reported below all come from one sample, sequenced in a study of blood T cell repertoires in COVID-19. Measured with immunoSEQ multiplex PCR; TCRdb has only the in-frame clones, and not every one. The sample holds 120,000 to 150,000 clones; about 87% are singletons and the top ten take around 4.5%. The sequencing input was peripheral blood. All receptors derive from a middle-aged woman with acute or convalescent COVID-19.

The chain uses TRBV2 and TRBJ2-5; TRBD1 matches 7 bases. CDR1 is SNHLY and CDR2 is FYNNEI in the germline V gene. The CDR3 runs to 18 residues. V gave up 4 bases and J gave up 4 bases; unmatched junction bases: 18. CDR3 loop: CASSGLRDSTITRETQYF. The CDR3 coding sequence is TGTGCCAGCAGTGGTCTCCGGGACAGTACCATAACCAGAGAGACCCAGTACTTC.

This sequence joins TRBV7-9 and TRBJ1-3, with 10 bases matching TRBD1. The CDR3 runs 16 residues. With 5 bases clipped from V and 0 bases from J, the junction kept 4 bases outside the gene matches. CDR1 is SEHNR and CDR2 is FQNEAQ in the germline V gene (reference sequence). This CDR3 reads CASSMTGGVSGNTIYF. The CDR3 DNA reads as TGTGCCAGCAGCATGACAGGGGGCGTCTCTGGAAACACCATATATTTT.

This chain connects TRBV7-3 to TRBJ1-1; TRBD1 matches at 7 bases. There are 13 residues in the CDR3. Germline-derived CDR1 and CDR2 are SGHTA and FQGTGA. The ends lost 3 bases at V and 6 bases at J; junction bases unmatched: 4. Here the CDR3 reads CASSFKGASEAFF. The CDR3 DNA is TGTGCCAGCAGCTTTAAGGGGGCGTCTGAAGCTTTCTTT.

The gene calls are TRBV27 and TRBJ1-1; TRBD1 matches at 8 bases. CDR1 is MNHEY and CDR2 is SMNVEV in the germline V gene (reference sequence). J was trimmed by 1 base and V by 6 bases; bases with no gene match: 4. This CDR3 comprises 14 residues. This CDR3 reads CASSPGTGNTEAFF. The CDR3, as DNA: TGTGCCAGCAGCCCCGGGACAGGGAACACTGAAGCTTTCTTT.

The chain links TRBV27 to TRBJ1-3; D is perhaps TRBD1 (6 bases). Trimming took 6 bases from V and 0 from J, leaving 18 bases between them. Germline V lookup: CDR1 MNHEY, CDR2 SMNVEV (reference sequence). This CDR3 contains 17 residues. CDR3 in DNA: TGTGCCAGCAGGCCTCCCGGGACACCTCACTCTGGAAACACCATATATTTT. Amino acid sequence: CASRPPGTPHSGNTIYF.

The genes are TRBV6-5 and TRBJ1-3, with TRBD1 as a possible D gene (5 bases). V was shortened by 6 bases and J by 1 base, with 10 bases between the two germline ends. This CDR3 is 14 amino acids long. Germline V gene sequence: CDR1 MNHEY, CDR2 SVGAGI. As DNA, the CDR3 is TGTGCCAGCAGCTATCCAGGGTCTGGAAACACCATATATTTT. Protein: CASSYPGSGNTIYF.

V is TRBV7-2 and J is TRBJ2-7, with no clear D. V was clipped by 4 bases and J by 4 bases, with 11 bases between them. The CDR3 extends over 13 amino acids. Germline V gene lookup returns CDR1 SGHTA and CDR2 FQGNSA. CDR3 in DNA: TGTGCCAGCAGCTCCCCCCCTAAATACGAGCAGTACTTC. Its translation: CASSSPPKYEQYF.

The V gene is TRBV28, the J gene TRBJ1-2; TRBD1 aligns across 10 bases. Germline trimming cut 8 bases from V and 7 bases from J; bases unmatched to any gene: 7. The CDR3 covers 13 residues. Germline values: CDR1 MDHEN, CDR2 SYDVKM. This CDR3 reads CASWDRGGGGYTF. CDR3 sequence (DNA): TGTGCCAGCTGGGACAGGGGCGGTGGTGGCTACACCTTC.

The J gene is TRBJ2-7, the V gene TRBV7-8; TRBD1 agrees at 7 bases. The CDR3 sequence is 15 residues long. The germline V gene has CDR1 SGHVS and CDR2 FQNEAQ. Losses at the gene ends were 5 bases for V and 1 base for J; bases not matched to a gene: 8. CDR3 in amino acids: CASSLDRVGSYEQYF. DNA of the CDR3: TGTGCCAGCAGCCTTGACAGGGTGGGGTCCTACGAGCAGTACTTC.

The chain links TRBV25-1 to TRBJ1-4; D unclear. This CDR3 region has 13 residues. The V end lost 5 bases, the J end lost 5 bases, and 9 bases lay between the germline ends. Germline loops: CDR1 MGHDK, CDR2 SYGVNS. For the CDR3, the DNA is TGTGCCAGCAGTTCAGAAATCAATGAAAAACTGTTTTTT. Translating it yields CASSSEINEKLFF.

This clone was seen a few times. V usage is TRBV25-1 and J usage is TRBJ2-3; TRBD1 is a possible D gene (6 bases). CDR1 and CDR2 (germline): MGHDK, SYGVNS. The CDR3 is 15 amino acids. The V gene lost 6 bases and the J gene lost 0 bases, with 13 bases spanning the gap. As DNA, the CDR3 is TGTGCCAGCAGCAACAGGGCTACTAGCACAGATACGCAGTATTTT. Its translation is CASSNRATSTDTQYF.

The chain is built from TRBV7-9 and TRBJ1-2, with D possibly being TRBD1 (5 bases). In germline, CDR1 is SEHNR, CDR2 FQNEAQ (reference sequence). This CDR3 contains 15 residues. V lost 2 bases and J 4 bases, leaving 14 bases between the germline ends. Here the CDR3 DNA reads TGTGCCAGCAGCTTAAAACTCAAGGGGTTCTATGGCTACACCTTC. Amino acid sequence: CASSLKLKGFYGYTF.

V usage is TRBV30 and J usage is TRBJ1-6; D may be TRBD1 (6 bases). Deletions cut 4 bases from V and 10 bases from J, with 17 bases between. This CDR3 has 14 amino acids. Germline V CDR1 and CDR2: GTSNPN, SVGIG (reference sequence). CDR3 coding DNA: TGTGCCTGGACCATTGGACAGTTTGACTCACCCCTCCACTTT. It encodes CAWTIGQFDSPLHF.

The chain carries TRBV9 and TRBJ2-2; D is uncertain. The V end was cut by 0 bases, the J end by 7 bases, with 13 bases between. CDR3 size: 15 residues. Germline CDR1 and CDR2: SGDLS and YYNGEE. The CDR3 nucleotides are TGTGCCAGCAGCGTAGAGCCAGCGTTGGACGGGGAGCTGTTTTTT. Residues: CASSVEPALDGELFF.

V is TRBV7-8 and J is TRBJ1-2; 7 bases fit TRBD1. V was clipped by 2 bases and J by 3 bases; unmatched bases: 3. The CDR3 is 14 residues long. Germline loops: CDR1 SGHVS, CDR2 FQNEAQ. The CDR3 DNA reads TGTGCCAGCAGCTTAAACAGGGGAGACTATGGCTACACCTTC. Its translation: CASSLNRGDYGYTF. Full variable domain (outside the CDR3, taken from reference TRBV7-8 and TRBJ1-2): GAGVSQSPRYKVAKRGQDVALRCDPISGHVSLFWYQQALGQGPEFLTYFQNEAQLDKSGLPSDRFFAERPEGSVSTLKIQRTQQEDSAVYLCASSLNRGDYGYTFGSGTRLTVV.

This chain joins TRBV28 and TRBJ2-1; 8 bases are a match to TRBD2. V lost 4 bases, J lost 9 bases, and 20 bases stayed unmatched. This CDR3 is built from 18 residues. Germline V gene sequence: CDR1 MDHEN, CDR2 SYDVKM. The CDR3: CASSSSGRPRGGPSEQFF. The DNA for the CDR3 is TGTGCCAGCAGTTCATCCGGTCGTCCACGGGGGGGCCCAAGTGAGCAGTTCTTC.

The chain joins TRBV28 to TRBJ1-6; 7 bases line up with TRBD1. The germline V gene has CDR1 MDHEN and CDR2 SYDVKM. The CDR3 sequence is 12 residues long. CDR3 sequence reads: CAAGGYNSPLHF. CDR3 in DNA: TGTGCTGCAGGGGGCTATAATTCACCCCTCCACTTT.

The chain links TRBV11-2 to TRBJ2-3; TRBD1 might be the D (6 bases). The CDR3 loop spans 15 amino acids. CDR1 and CDR2 (germline): SGHAT, FQNNGV. The V end lost 1 base, the J end lost 1 base, and 9 bases lay between the germline ends. The CDR3 reads CASSLVSGGTDTQYF. CDR3 coding DNA: TGTGCCAGCAGCTTAGTGTCAGGGGGCACAGATACGCAGTATTTT.

This clone was detected only a few times. The genes are TRBV30 and TRBJ1-1, with D tentatively TRBD1 (6 bases). Germline V gene sequence: CDR1 GTSNPN, CDR2 SVGIG (reference sequence). Trimming cost V 1 base and J 0 bases, with 18 bases left between them. This CDR3 region has 17 residues. The CDR3 sequence: CAWSGGSQGLMNTEAFF. The CDR3 nucleotides read TGTGCCTGGAGTGGAGGATCCCAGGGGCTGATGAACACTGAAGCTTTCTTT. Complete variable domain (other parts from reference TRBV30 and TRBJ1-1): SQTIHQWPATLVQPVGSPLSLECTVEGTSNPNLYWYRQAAGRGLQLLFYSVGIGQISSEVPQNLSASRPQDRQFILSSKKLLLSDSGFYLCAWSGGSQGLMNTEAFFGQGTRLTVV.

This chain links TRBV19 with TRBJ2-7; TRBD1 is a possible D gene (6 bases). V lost 7 bases and J lost 3, with 10 bases in between. This CDR3 spans 12 amino acids. From germline, CDR1 is LNHDA and CDR2 SQIVND (reference sequence). The CDR3: CASIGDNYEQYF. CDR3 DNA sequence: TGTGCCAGTATCGGGGACAACTACGAGCAGTACTTC.

The chain employs TRBV5-1 and TRBJ1-5, with D unresolved. The CDR3 runs to 15 residues. Germline CDR1 reads SGHRS; CDR2 reads YFSETQ. V lost 4 bases and J 4 bases, leaving 15 bases between the germline ends. CDR3 region: CASSANEGGNQPQHF. CDR3 DNA: TGCGCCAGCAGCGCCAACGAGGGAGGAAATCAGCCCCAGCATTTT.

The chain employs TRBV7-8 and TRBJ2-7; possibly TRBD1 for D (5 bases). There are 17 residues in the CDR3. Trimming cost V 2 bases and J 5 bases, with 22 bases left between them. Germline V CDR1 and CDR2: SGHVS, FQNEAQ. CDR3 in amino acids: CASSLLPSFSGAHEQYF. The CDR3 region has the DNA TGTGCCAGCAGCTTACTTCCAAGTTTTAGTGGGGCCCACGAGCAGTACTTC.

The rearrangement joins TRBV27 to TRBJ1-2; 8 bases line up with TRBD1. This CDR3 has 13 amino acids. V trimming: 4 bases; J trimming: 2 bases; junction bases outside the gene matches: 0. The germline V gene encodes CDR1 MNHEY and CDR2 SMNVEV (reference sequence). The CDR3 DNA follows: TGTGCCAGCAGTTGGACAGGGAACTATGGCTACACCTTC. It specifies CASSWTGNYGYTF.

This CDR3 reads CASSQGGTGMRDPYEQYF. CDR3 nucleotide sequence: TGTGCCAGCAGCCAAGGTGGGACAGGGATGAGGGACCCCTACGAGCAGTACTTC. The V gene is TRBV3-1 (or the pseudogene TRBV3-2), the J gene TRBJ2-7, with TRBD1 identical over 9 bases. The germline V gene has CDR1 LGHDT and CDR2 YNNKEL (reference sequence). Unmatched junction bases numbered 12, after V lost 1 base and J lost 2 bases. This CDR3 contains 18 residues.

The chain joins TRBV18 to TRBJ2-7; 7 bases line up with TRBD1. Per germline, CDR1 KGHSH and CDR2 LQKENI. This CDR3 has 15 amino acids. After removal of 0 bases from V and 4 bases from J, the junction contained 6 bases not matched to a gene. This chain's CDR3 is CASSPPRGQGYEQYF. For the CDR3, the DNA is TGTGCCAGCTCACCACCGAGGGGGCAGGGATACGAGCAGTACTTC.

The V gene is TRBV9, the J gene TRBJ2-3; maybe TRBD2 (5 bases). From germline, CDR1 is SGDLS and CDR2 YYNGEE. V was shortened by 0 bases and J by 6 bases, with 11 bases between the two germline ends. CDR3 length: 14 amino acids. The CDR3 coding sequence is TGTGCCAGCAGCGTAGGGGCGGGTTGGGATACGCAGTATTTT. This codes for CASSVGAGWDTQYF.

J is TRBJ1-5 and V is TRBV7-2, with 8 bases lining up with TRBD1. The CDR3 covers 16 residues. Germline lookup yields CDR1 SGHTA and CDR2 FQGNSA. The V gene end was trimmed by 1 base and the J gene end by 2 bases; junction bases not matched to a gene: 4. DNA of the CDR3: TGTGCCAGCAGCTTAGGAGACAGGGGCCGCAATCAGCCCCAGCATTTT. Translating it yields CASSLGDRGRNQPQHF.

The CDR3 region has the DNA TGTGCCAGCAGCTTACGTCGGACTAGCGGGAACTCCTACAATGAGCAGTTCTTC. This translates into CASSLRRTSGNSYNEQFF. This chain connects TRBV7-6 to TRBJ2-1; 12 nucleotides agree with TRBD2. The CDR3 has 18 amino acids. Germline assignment: CDR1 SGHVS and CDR2 FNYEAQ. The V segment lost 2 bases and the J segment 0 bases; nucleotides outside the gene matches: 5.

The chain couples TRBV19 to TRBJ2-1; D is ambiguous. V was cut by 3 bases and J by 4 bases, with 10 bases left in between. CDR1 LNHDA and CDR2 SQIVND come from the germline V gene (reference sequence). This CDR3 spans 14 amino acids. The CDR3 loop reads CASSITPYYNEQFF. CDR3 coding DNA: TGTGCCAGTAGTATTACCCCCTATTACAATGAGCAGTTCTTC.

J is TRBJ1-2 and V is TRBV30; no clear D. The V gene lost 2 bases and the J gene lost 2 bases, with 6 bases spanning the gap. Looked up from germline, CDR1 is GTSNPN and CDR2 is SVGIG (reference sequence). The CDR3 loop spans 12 amino acids. The CDR3 here is CAWSRANYGYTF. The CDR3 DNA reads TGTGCCTGGAGTCGAGCGAACTATGGCTACACCTTC.

A few counts support this clone. The chain couples TRBV19 to TRBJ1-1; TRBD1 matches 8 bases. The germline V gene has CDR1 LNHDA and CDR2 SQIVND (reference sequence). The CDR3 has 15 residues. With 6 bases clipped from V and 3 bases from J, the junction kept 9 bases outside the gene matches. The CDR3 region is CASSKQGAGYTEAFF. CDR3 sequence (DNA): TGTGCCAGTAGCAAGCAGGGGGCCGGGTACACTGAAGCTTTCTTT.